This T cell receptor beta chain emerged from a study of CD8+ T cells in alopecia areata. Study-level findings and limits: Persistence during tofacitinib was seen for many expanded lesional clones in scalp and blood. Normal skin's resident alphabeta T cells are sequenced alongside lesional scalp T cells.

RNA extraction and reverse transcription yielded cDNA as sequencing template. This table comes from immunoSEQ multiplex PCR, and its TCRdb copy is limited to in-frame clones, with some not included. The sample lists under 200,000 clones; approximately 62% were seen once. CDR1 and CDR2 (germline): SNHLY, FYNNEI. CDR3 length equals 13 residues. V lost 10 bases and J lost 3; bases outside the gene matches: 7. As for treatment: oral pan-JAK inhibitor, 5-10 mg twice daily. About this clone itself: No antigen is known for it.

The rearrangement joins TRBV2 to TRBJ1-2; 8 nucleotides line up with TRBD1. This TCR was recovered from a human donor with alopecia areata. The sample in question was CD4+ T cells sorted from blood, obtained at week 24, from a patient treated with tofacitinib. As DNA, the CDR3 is TGTGCCACGCGGACAGGGAGGGACTATGGCTACACCTTC. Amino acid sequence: CATRTGRDYGYTF. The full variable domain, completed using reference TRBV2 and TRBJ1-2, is EPEVTQTPSHQVTQMGQEVILRCVPISNHLYFYWYRQILGQKVEFLVSFYNNEISEKSEIFDDQFSVERPDGSNFTLKIRSTKLEDSAMYFCATRTGRDYGYTFGSGTRLTVV.